The present entry profiles one TCR beta chain with its context. As yet, its antigen is unknown. The data belong to a study of T cells after yellow fever vaccination. The germline V and J ends were trimmed by 7 bases and 5 bases, with 23 bases remaining between them. Germline V gene data show CDR1 as LGHNT and CDR2 as FRNRAP. The CDR3 length is 16 residues. The study, taken as a whole, reports: Among primary-vaccination clones, most reappeared after the booster, at approximately 97% for CD4 and 85% to 90% for CD8. The study noted that FACS-sorted repertoires could contain abundant clonotypes contaminating from the bulk population. It was a small share of clonotypes that appeared in both CD4 and CD8 compartments.

Via MiXCR, TCRdb re-called the 5' RACE reads, giving one row per CDR3 protein. The sample consists of more than 300,000 distinct CDR3 sequences, about 6.9% of them appearing once. The TCR sequence derives from a man aged 18 to 29 who received the YFV17D yellow fever vaccine. The chain uses TRBV12-5 and TRBJ2-5; D is possibly TRBD2 (5 bases). Material: PBMCs, obtained roughly 47 days after the first yellow fever vaccination. This CDR3 reads CASASLGEGRGETQYF. As DNA, the CDR3 is TGTGCTAGTGCGTCATTGGGAGAGGGAAGAGGGGAGACCCAGTACTTC.